This T cell receptor (beta chain) was recovered during a study of identifying expanded T cells in peripheral blood. Losses at the gene ends were 5 bases for V and 6 bases for J; bases not matched to a gene: 9. The CDR3 consists of 15 residues. Germline V gene lookup returns CDR1 SGHTA and CDR2 FQGNSA. With regard to this clone: What it binds is not known.

Method: immunoSEQ multiplex PCR; TCRdb's copy keeps in-frame clones and lacks some. This table has 130,000 or so clones, about four fifths appearing once. Study-wide points: Approximately two-week clone count variance significantly increased as total template count grew.

Healthy donors had no documented immune events, such as infections, while sampled. The specimen sequenced was blood. This receptor was taken from a person aged 18 to 70 in good health. This chain links TRBV7-2 with TRBJ1-5, with 8 bases fitting TRBD1. Here the CDR3 DNA reads TGTGCCAGCAGCACAACAGGGGGTACGGGTCAGCCCCAGCATTTT. Amino acid sequence: CASSTTGGTGQPQHF.